This T cell receptor (beta chain) was retrieved from a study of blood T cell repertoires in COVID-19. Overall study: Nucleic acid was either cDNA or gDNA, and it came from T cells, B-cell-depleted T cells, or PBMCs.

Clones were read by immunoSEQ multiplex PCR, and TCRdb kept only the in-frame ones, dropping some. The sample includes roughly 160,000 clones, roughly 85% of them seen just once. The germline V gene encodes CDR1 ENHRY and CDR2 SYGVKD. The germline V and J ends were trimmed by 3 bases and 6 bases, with 18 bases remaining between them. This CDR3 is built from 17 residues. Membership in each cohort depended on participant-reported clinical history. The sample consisted of PBMCs or T cells enriched from blood (not recorded which). The receptor was isolated from a man between 60 and 70 years old who had recovered from COVID-19. The V and J genes are TRBV10-3 and TRBJ1-6; tentative D call: TRBD1 (5 bases). The CDR3 protein is CAISDGGTQGLNSPLHF. CDR3 coding DNA: TGTGCCATCAGTGACGGCGGGACCCAGGGTCTTAATTCACCCCTCCACTTT.